This paragraph reports one TCR beta chain. The antigen is unknown. As the method for making TCR beta libraries, quantitative 5'-RACE with molecular barcodes was used. One entry per CDR3 protein, called by TCRdb with MiXCR from the 5' RACE reads. The table includes 220,000 or so distinct CDR3 sequences, approximately 20% detected once. This record comes from a study of CD8 T cells in ankylosing spondylitis. Study conclusions and caveats: In ankylosing spondylitis patients, matched synovial fluid reportedly showed significant enrichment of disease-linked clones. Reports of some motif variants in reactive arthritis synovial fluid and blood predate this one. One TCR beta motif, made up of 7 or 8 highly homologous variants, appeared characteristic of ankylosing spondylitis blood. In peripheral blood, disease-linked CD8+ clones occurred at relatively low frequencies.

The sequenced sample was blood, either unsorted or a sorted T cell fraction (not recorded which). The sequence derives from a male donor with ankylosing spondylitis.

CDR3 DNA sequence: TGTGCCAGCAGTTACGAAGTTGGGCTAGCGGGGCCGAGCTCCTACAATGAGCAGTTCTTC. Translated, it gives CASSYEVGLAGPSSYNEQFF. V gene TRBV6-2 or TRBV6-3 combines with J gene TRBJ2-1, with TRBD2 matching over 9 bases. The CDR3 sequence is 20 residues long. Trimming removed 2 bases from V and 0 bases from J; junction bases left unmatched: 14. The germline V gene encodes CDR1 MNHEY and CDR2 SVGEGT.